This TCR beta chain was profiled in a study of T-cell reconstitution after alpha-beta-depleted transplantation in children. For TCRbeta, the library was prepared with unique molecular identifiers. TCRdb reanalysed the PCR reads using MiXCR and keeps one entry per CDR3 protein. This table has around 240,000 distinct CDR3 sequences, over 9.5% appearing once. This clonotype has at least ten counts. CDR3 length: 12 residues. CDR1 is MGHRA and CDR2 is YSYEKL in the germline V gene. Trimming stripped 2 bases from V and 12 bases from J, with 8 bases between. Source: PBMCs from the stem cell graft donor, taken from the stem cell graft. The source is a human donor who donated a stem cell graft to a child with SCID. This chain connects TRBV4-1 to TRBJ1-6, with a weak D call TRBD1 (6 bases). The chain's CDR3 is CASSQPQGPLHF. The CDR3 DNA is TGCGCCAGCAGCCAACCACAGGGACCCCTCCACTTT.